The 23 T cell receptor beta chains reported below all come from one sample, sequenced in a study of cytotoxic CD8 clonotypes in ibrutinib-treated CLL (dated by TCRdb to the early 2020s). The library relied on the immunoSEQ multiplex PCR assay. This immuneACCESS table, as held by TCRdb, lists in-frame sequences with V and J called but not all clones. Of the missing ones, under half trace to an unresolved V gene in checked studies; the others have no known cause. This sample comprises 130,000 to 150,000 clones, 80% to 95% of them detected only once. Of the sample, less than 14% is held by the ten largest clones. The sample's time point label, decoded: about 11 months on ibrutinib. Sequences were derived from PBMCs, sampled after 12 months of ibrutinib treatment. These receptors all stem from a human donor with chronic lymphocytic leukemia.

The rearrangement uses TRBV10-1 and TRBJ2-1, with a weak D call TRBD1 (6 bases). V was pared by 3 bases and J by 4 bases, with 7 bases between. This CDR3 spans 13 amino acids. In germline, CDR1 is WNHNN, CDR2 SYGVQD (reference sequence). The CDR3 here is CASSDQGYNEQFF. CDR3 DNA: TGCGCCAGCAGTGATCAGGGGTACAATGAGCAGTTCTTC.

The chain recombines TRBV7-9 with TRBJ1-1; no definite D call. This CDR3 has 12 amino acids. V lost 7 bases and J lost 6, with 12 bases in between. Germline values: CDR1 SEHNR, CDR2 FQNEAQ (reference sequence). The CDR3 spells CASIGGRSEAFF. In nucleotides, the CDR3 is TGTGCCAGCATAGGAGGTCGGTCTGAAGCTTTCTTT.

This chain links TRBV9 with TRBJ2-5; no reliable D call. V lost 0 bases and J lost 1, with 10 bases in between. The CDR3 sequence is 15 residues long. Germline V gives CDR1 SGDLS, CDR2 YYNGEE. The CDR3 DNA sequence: TGTGCCAGCAGCGTAGGAACACCTCCCCAAGAGACCCAGTACTTC. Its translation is CASSVGTPPQETQYF.

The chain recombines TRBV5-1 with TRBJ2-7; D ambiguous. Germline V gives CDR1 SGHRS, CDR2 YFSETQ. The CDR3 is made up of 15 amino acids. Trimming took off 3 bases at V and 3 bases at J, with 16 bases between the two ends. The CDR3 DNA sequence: TGCGCCAGCAGCTCGGCTCCACACACCCACTACGAGCAGTACTTC. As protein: CASSSAPHTHYEQYF.

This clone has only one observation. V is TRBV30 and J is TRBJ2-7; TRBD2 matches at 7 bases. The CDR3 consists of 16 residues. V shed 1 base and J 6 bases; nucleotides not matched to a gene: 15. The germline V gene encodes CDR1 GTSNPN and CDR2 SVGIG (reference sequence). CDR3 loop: CAWSGPSGEGRGEQYF. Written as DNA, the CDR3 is TGTGCCTGGAGTGGCCCTTCGGGGGAGGGCCGGGGCGAGCAGTACTTC.

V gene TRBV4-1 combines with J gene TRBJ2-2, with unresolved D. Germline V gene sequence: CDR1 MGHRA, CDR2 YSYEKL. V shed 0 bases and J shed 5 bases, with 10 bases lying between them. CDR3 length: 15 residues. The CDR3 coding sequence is TGCGCCAGCAGCCAAGAGGGCGACGGGACCGGGGAGCTGTTTTTT. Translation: CASSQEGDGTGELFF.

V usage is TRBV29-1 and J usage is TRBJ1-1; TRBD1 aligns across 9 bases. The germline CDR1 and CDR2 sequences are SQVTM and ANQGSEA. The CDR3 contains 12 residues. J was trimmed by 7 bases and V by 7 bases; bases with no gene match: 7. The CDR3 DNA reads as TGCAGCGCCGGACAGGGGACGGGTGAAGCTTTCTTT. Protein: CSAGQGTGEAFF.

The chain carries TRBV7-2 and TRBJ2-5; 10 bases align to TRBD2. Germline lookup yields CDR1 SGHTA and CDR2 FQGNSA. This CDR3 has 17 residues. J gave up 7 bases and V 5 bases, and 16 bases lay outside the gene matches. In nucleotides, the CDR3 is TGTGCCAGCAGCCCTCGCCCCCAAGCGGGAGGGCTGGGGACCCAGTACTTC. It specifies CASSPRPQAGGLGTQYF. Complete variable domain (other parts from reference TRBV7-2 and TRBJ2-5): GAGVSQSPSNKVTEKGKDVELRCDPISGHTALYWYRQSLGQGLEFLIYFQGNSAPDKSGLPSDRFSAERTGGSVSTLTIQRTQQEDSAVYLCASSPRPQAGGLGTQYFGPGTRLLVL.

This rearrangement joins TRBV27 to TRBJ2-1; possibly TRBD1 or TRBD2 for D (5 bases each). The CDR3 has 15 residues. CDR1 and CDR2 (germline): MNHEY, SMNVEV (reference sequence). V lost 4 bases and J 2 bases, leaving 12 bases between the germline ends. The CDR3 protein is CASSYWGSTYNEQFF. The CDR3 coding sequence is TGTGCCAGCAGTTATTGGGGGAGCACCTACAATGAGCAGTTCTTC.

The CDR3 region is CASSPGPPGGNTIYF. The CDR3 coding sequence is TGTGCCAGCAGCCCGGGACCTCCGGGCGGAAACACCATATATTTT. The chain couples TRBV27 to TRBJ1-3; TRBD1 is a possible D gene (5 bases). This CDR3 contains 15 residues. V was trimmed by 6 bases and J by 4 bases, leaving 16 bases between them. Per the germline V gene, CDR1 is MNHEY and CDR2 is SMNVEV (reference sequence).

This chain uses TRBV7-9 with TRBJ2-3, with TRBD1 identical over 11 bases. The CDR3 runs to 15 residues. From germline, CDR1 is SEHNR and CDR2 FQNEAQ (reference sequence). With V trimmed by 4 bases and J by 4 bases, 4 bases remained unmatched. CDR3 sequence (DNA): TGTGCCAGCAGCTCTTTGGACAGGGGGCCAGATACGCAGTATTTT. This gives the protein CASSSLDRGPDTQYF.

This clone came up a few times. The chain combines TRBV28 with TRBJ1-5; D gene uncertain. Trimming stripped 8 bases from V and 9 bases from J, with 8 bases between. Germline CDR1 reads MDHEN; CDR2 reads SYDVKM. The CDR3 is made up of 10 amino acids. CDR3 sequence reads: CASGNWPQHF. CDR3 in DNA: TGTGCCAGCGGTAATTGGCCCCAGCATTTT.

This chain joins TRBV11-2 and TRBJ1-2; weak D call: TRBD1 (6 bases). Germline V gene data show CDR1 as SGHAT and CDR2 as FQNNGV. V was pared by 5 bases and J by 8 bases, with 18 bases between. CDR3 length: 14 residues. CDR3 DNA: TGTGCCAGCAGCCTACAGGGTTTCTATGGGGGCTACACCTTC. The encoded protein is CASSLQGFYGGYTF.

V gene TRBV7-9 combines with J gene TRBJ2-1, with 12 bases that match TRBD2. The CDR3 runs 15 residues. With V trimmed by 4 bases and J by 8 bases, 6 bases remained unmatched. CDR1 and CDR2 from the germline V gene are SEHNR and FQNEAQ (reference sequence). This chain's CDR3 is CASSSLAGGWDEQFF. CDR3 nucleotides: TGTGCCAGCAGCTCCCTAGCGGGAGGGTGGGATGAGCAGTTCTTC.

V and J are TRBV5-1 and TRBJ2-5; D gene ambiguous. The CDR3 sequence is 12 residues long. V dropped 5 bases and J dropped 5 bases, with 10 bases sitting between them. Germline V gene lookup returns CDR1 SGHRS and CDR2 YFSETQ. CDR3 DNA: TGCGCCAGCAGATCGTCCGGGGAGACCCAGTACTTC. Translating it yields CASRSSGETQYF.

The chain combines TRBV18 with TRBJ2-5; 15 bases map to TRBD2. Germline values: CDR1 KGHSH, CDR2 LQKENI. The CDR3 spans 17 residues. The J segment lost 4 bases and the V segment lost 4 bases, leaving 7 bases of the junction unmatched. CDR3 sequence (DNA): TGTGCCAGCTCACGCTACCAGGGACTAGCGGGAGGAGAGACCCAGTACTTC. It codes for CASSRYQGLAGGETQYF.

The CDR3 bases are TGTGCCAGCAGCTCCTCCGGTTGGGGCACTGAAGCTTTCTTT. It specifies CASSSSGWGTEAFF. V usage is TRBV7-9 and J usage is TRBJ1-1; no firm D call. Trimming cost V 4 bases and J 4 bases, with 13 bases left between them. CDR1 SEHNR and CDR2 FQNEAQ come from the germline V gene (reference sequence). The CDR3 has 14 amino acids.

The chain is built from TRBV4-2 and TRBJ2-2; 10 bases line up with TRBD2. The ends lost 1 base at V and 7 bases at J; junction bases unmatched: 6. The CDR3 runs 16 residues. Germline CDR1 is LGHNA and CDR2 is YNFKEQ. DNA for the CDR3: TGTGCCAGCAGCCAAGGGCCGGGACTAGCGATCGGGGAGCTGTTTTTT. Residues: CASSQGPGLAIGELFF.

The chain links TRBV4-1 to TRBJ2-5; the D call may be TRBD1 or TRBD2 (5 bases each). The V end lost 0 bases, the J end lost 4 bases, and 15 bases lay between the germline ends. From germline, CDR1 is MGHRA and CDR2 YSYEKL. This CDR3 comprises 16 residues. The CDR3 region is CASSQDSGWGRETQYF. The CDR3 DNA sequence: TGCGCCAGCAGCCAAGATTCAGGGTGGGGGAGAGAGACCCAGTACTTC.

The CDR3 protein is CASSVGRGGRETYEQYF. CDR3 coding DNA: TGTGCCAGCAGCGTCGGAAGGGGCGGGAGGGAAACCTACGAGCAGTACTTC. The chain is built from TRBV9 and TRBJ2-7, with 9 positions matching TRBD2. V trimming: 2 bases; J trimming: 2 bases; junction bases outside the gene matches: 11. There are 17 residues in the CDR3. The germline gives CDR1 SGDLS, CDR2 YYNGEE.

In DNA form, the CDR3 reads TGCGCCAGCAGCTGGTGGACAGGGGCCGGGGAGCTGTTTTTT. It encodes CASSWWTGAGELFF. V is TRBV5-1 and J is TRBJ2-2; TRBD1 agrees at 9 bases. V gave up 3 bases and J gave up 6 bases; unmatched junction bases: 3. Germline CDR1 reads SGHRS; CDR2 reads YFSETQ. The CDR3 loop spans 14 amino acids.

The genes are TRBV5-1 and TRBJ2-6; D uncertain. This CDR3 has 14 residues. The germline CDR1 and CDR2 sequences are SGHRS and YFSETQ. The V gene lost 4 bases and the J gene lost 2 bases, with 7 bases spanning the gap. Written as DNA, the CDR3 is TGCGCCAGCAGCCCTATAGCTGGGGCCAACGTCCTGACTTTC. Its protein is CASSPIAGANVLTF.

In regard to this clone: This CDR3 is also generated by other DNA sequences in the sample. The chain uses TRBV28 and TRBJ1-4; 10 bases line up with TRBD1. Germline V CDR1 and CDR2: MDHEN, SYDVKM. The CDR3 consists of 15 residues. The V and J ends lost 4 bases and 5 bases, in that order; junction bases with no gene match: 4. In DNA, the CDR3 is TGTGCCAGCAGTTCACCGGGACAGGGGAATGAAAAACTGTTTTTT. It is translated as CASSSPGQGNEKLFF.